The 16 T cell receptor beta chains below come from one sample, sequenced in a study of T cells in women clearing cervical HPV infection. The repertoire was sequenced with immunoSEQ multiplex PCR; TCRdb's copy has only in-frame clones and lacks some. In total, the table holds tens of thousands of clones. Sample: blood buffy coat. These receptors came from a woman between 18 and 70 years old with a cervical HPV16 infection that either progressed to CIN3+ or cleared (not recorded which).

The CDR3 bases that were read are TGTGCCAGCAGCGTAGTGTTAGCGGGATCCCAAGAGACC. Translating gives CASSVVLAGSQET. The CDR3 reads in full as CASSVVLAGSQETQYF. V and J are TRBV9 and TRBJ2-5, with 8 nucleotides matching TRBD2. The read gets to within 3 residues of the CDR3 end, and the germline J gene fills in the rest. J gave up 1 base and V 0 bases, and 5 bases lay outside the gene matches. From germline, CDR1 is SGDLS and CDR2 YYNGEE. This CDR3 spans 16 amino acids.

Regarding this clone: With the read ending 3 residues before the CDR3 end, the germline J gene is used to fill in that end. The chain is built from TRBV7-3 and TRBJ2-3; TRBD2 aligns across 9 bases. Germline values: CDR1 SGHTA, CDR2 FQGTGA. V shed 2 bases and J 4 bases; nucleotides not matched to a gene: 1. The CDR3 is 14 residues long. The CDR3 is CASSLLAGADTQYF. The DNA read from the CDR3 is TGTGCCAGCAGCTTATTAGCGGGAGCAGATACG.

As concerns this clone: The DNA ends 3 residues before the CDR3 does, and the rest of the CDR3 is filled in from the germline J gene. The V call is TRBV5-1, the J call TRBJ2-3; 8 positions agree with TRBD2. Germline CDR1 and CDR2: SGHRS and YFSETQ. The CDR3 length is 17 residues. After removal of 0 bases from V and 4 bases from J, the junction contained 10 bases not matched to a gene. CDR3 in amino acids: CASSLASRSGRADTQYF. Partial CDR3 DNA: TGCGCCAGCAGCTTGGCCTCGAGGAGCGGGAGAGCAGATACG.

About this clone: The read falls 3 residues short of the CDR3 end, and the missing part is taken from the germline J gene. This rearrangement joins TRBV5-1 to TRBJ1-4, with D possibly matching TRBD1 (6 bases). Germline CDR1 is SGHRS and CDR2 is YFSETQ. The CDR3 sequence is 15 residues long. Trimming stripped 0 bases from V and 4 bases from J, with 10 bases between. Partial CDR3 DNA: TGCGCCAGCAGCTTGGATGGGACAAGTAATGAAAAA. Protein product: CASSLDGTSNEK. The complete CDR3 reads CASSLDGTSNEKLFF.

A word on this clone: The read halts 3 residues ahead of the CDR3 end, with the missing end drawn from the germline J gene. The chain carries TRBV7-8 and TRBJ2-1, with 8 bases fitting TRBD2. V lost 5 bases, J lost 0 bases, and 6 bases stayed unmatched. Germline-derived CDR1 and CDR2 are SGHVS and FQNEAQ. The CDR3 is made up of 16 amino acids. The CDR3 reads CASSTQLADSYNEQFF. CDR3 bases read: TGTGCCAGCAGCACCCAACTAGCGGACTCCTACAATGAG.

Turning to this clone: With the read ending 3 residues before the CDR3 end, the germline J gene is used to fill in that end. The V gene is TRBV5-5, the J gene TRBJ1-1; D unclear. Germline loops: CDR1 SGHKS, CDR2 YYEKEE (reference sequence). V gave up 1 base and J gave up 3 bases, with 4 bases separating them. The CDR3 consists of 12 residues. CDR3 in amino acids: CASSLRDTEAFF. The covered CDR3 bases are TGTGCCAGCAGCTTGAGGGACACTGAA.

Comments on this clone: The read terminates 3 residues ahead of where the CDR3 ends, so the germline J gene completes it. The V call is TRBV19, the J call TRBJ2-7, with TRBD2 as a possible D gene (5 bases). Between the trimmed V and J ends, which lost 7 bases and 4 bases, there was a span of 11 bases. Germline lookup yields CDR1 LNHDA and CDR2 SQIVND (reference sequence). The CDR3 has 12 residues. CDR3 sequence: CASMSGGYEQYF. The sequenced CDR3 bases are TGTGCCAGTATGAGCGGAGGATACGAG.

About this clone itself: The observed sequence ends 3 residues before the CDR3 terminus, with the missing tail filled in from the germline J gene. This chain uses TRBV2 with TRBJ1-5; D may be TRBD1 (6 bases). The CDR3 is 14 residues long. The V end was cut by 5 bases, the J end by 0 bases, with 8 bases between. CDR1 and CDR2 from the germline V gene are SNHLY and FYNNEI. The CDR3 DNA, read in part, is TGTGCCAGCAGTCAGGGGTATAGCAATCAGCCC. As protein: CASSQGYSNQP. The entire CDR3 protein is CASSQGYSNQPQHF.

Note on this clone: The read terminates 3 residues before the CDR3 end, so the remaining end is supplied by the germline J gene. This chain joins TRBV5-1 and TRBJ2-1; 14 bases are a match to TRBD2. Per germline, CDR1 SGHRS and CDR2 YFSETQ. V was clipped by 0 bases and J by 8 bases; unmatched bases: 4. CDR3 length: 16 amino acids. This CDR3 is CASSLEGLAGVDEQFF. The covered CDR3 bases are TGCGCCAGCAGCTTGGAGGGACTAGCGGGAGTGGATGAG. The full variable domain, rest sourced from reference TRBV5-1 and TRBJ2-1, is KAGVTQTPRYLIKTRGQQVTLSCSPISGHRSVSWYQQTPGQGLQFLFEYFSETQRNKGNFPGRFSGRQFSNSRSEMNVSTLELGDSALYLCASSLEGLAGVDEQFFGPGTRLTVL.

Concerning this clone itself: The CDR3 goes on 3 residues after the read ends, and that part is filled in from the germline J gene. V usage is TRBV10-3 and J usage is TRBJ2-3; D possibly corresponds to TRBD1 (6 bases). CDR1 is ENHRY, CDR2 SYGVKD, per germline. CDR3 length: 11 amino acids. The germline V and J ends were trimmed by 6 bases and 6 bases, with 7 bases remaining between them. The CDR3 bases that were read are TGTGCCATCAGAGGACAGGATACG. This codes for CAIRGQDT. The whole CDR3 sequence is CAIRGQDTQYF.

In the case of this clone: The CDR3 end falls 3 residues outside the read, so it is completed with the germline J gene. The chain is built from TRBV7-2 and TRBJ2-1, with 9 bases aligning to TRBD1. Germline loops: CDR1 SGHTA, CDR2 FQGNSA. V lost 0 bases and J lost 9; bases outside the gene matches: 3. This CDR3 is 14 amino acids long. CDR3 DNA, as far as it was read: TGTGCCAGCAGCTTAGCGGGACAGGGTCCTGAG. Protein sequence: CASSLAGQGPE. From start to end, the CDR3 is CASSLAGQGPEQFF.

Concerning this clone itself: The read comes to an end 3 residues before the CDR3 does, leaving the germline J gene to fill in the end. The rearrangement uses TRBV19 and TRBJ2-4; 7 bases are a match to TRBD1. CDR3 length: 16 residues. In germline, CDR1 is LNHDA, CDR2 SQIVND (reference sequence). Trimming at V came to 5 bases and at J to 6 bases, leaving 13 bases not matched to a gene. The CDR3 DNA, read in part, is TGTGCCAGTAGTCCAGCGCCCGGGACAGCGGTAAACATT. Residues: CASSPAPGTAVNI. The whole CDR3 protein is CASSPAPGTAVNIQYF.

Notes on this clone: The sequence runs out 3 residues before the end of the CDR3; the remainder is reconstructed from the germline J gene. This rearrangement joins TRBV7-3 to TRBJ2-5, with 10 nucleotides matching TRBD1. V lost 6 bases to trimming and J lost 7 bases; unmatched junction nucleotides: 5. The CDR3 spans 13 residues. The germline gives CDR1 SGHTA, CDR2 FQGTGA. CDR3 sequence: CASRSGTGATQYF. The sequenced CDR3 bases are TGTGCCAGCAGGTCCGGGACAGGGGCGACC. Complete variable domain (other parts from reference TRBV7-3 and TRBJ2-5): GAGVSQTPSNKVTEKGKYVELRCDPISGHTALYWYRQSLGQGPEFLIYFQGTGAADDSGLPNDRFFAVRPEGSVSTLKIQRTERGDSAVYLCASRSGTGATQYFGPGTRLLVL.

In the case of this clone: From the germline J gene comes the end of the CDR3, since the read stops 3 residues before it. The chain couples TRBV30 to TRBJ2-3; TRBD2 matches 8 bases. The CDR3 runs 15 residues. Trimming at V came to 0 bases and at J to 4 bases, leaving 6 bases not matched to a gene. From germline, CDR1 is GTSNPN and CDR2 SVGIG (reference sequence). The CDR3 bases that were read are TGTGCCTGGAGTGTTAAGCGGGAGTCCCCAGATACG. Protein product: CAWSVKRESPDT. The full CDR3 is CAWSVKRESPDTQYF.

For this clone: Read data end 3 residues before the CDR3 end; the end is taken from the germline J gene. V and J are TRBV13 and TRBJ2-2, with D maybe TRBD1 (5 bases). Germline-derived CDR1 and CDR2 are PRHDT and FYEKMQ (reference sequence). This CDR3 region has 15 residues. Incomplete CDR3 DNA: TGTGCCAGCAGCCCAGCAGCCTCTGGGGCCAACGTG. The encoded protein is CASSPAASGANV. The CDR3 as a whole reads CASSPAASGANVLFF.

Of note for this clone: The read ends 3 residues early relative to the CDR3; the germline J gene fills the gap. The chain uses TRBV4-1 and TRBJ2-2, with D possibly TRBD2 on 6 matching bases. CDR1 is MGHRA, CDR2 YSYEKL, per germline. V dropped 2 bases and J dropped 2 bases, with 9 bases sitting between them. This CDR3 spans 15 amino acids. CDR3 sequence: CASSQFGGNTGELFF. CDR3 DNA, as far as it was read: TGCGCCAGCAGCCAATTCGGGGGTAACACCGGGGAG.